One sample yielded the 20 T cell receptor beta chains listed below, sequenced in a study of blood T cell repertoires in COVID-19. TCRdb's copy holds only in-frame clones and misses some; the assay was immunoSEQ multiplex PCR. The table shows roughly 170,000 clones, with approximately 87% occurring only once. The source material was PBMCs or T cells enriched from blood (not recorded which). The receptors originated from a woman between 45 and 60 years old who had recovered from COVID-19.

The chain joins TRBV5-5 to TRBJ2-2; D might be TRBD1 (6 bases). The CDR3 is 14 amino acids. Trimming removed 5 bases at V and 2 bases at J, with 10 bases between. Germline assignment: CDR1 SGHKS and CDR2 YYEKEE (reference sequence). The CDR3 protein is CASSRTANTGELFF. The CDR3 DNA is TGTGCCAGCAGTCGGACAGCTAACACCGGGGAGCTGTTTTTT. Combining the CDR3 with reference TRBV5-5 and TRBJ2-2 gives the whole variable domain DAGVTQSPTHLIKTRGQQVTLRCSPISGHKSVSWYQQVLGQGPQFIFQYYEKEERGRGNFPDRFSARQFPNYSSELNVNALLLGDSALYLCASSRTANTGELFFGEGSRLTVL.

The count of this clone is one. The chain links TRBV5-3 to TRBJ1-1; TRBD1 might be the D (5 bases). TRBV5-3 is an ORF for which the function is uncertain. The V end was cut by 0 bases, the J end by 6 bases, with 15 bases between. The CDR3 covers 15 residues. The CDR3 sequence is CARSLVRGTGAEAFF. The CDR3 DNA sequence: TGTGCCAGAAGCTTGGTTAGAGGGACGGGGGCTGAAGCTTTCTTT.

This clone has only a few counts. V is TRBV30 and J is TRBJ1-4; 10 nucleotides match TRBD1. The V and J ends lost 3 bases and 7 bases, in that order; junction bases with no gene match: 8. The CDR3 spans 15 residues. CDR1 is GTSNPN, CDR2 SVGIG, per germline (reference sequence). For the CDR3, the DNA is TGTGCCTGGAGCACCGGGACAGGGGAGGGTGAAAAACTGTTTTTT. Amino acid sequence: CAWSTGTGEGEKLFF. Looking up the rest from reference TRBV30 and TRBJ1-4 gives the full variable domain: SQTIHQWPATLVQPVGSPLSLECTVEGTSNPNLYWYRQAAGRGLQLLFYSVGIGQISSEVPQNLSASRPQDRQFILSSKKLLLSDSGFYLCAWSTGTGEGEKLFFGSGTQLSVL.

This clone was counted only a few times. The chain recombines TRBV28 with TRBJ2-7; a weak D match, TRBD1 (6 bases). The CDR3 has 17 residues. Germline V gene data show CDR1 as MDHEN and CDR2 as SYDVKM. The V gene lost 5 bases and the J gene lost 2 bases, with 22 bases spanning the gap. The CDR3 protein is CASSDDVTGSLPYEQYV. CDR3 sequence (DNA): TGTGCCAGCAGTGACGACGTAACAGGGTCCTTACCCTACGAGCAGTACGTC.

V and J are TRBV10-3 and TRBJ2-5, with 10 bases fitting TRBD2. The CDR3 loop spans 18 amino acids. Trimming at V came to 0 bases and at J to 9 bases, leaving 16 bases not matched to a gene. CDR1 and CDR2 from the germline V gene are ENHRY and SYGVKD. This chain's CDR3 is CAISESQTGTSATMAQYF. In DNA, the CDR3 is TGTGCCATCAGTGAGTCTCAAACCGGGACTAGCGCCACAATGGCCCAGTACTTC.

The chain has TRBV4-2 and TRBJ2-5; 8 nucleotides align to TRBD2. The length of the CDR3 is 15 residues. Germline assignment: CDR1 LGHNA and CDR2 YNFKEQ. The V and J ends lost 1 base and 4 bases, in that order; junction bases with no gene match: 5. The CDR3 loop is CASSQAGGSRETQYF. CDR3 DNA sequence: TGTGCCAGCAGCCAAGCGGGAGGGTCCCGAGAGACCCAGTACTTC.

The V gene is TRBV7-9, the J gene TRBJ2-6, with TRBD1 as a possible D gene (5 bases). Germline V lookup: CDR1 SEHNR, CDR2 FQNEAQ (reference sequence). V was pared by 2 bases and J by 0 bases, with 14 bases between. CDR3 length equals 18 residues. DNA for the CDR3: TGTGCCAGCAGCTTAAAAAGGGCAGGGAACTCTGGGGCCAACGTCCTGACTTTC. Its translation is CASSLKRAGNSGANVLTF.

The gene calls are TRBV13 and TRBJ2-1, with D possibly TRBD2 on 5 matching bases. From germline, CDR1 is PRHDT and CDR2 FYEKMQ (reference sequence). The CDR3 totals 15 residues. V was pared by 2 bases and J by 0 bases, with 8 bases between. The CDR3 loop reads CASSLLGSSYNEQFF. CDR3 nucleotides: TGTGCCAGCAGCTTATTGGGGAGCTCCTACAATGAGCAGTTCTTC.

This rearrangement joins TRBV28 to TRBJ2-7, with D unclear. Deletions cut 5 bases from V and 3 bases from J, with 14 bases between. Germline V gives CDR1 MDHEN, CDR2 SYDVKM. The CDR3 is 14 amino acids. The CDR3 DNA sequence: TGTGCCAGCAGTCCCGCAGCTAGTAACTACGAGCAGTACGTC. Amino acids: CASSPAASNYEQYV.

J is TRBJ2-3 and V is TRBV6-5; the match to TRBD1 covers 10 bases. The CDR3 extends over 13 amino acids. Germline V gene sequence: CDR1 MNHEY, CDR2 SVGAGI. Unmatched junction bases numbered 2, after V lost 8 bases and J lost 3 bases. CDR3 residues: CASGQGGTDTQYF. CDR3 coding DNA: TGTGCCAGCGGACAGGGGGGAACAGATACGCAGTATTTT.

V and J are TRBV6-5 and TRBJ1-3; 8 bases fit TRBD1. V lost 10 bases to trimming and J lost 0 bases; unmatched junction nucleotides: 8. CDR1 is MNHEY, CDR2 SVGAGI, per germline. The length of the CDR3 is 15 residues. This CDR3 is CATKTGDNSGNTIYF. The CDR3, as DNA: TGTGCCACCAAGACAGGGGACAACTCTGGAAACACCATATATTTT.

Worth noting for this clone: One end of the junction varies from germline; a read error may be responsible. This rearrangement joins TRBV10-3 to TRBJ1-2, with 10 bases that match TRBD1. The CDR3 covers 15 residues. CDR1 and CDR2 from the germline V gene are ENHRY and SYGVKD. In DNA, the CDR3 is TGTGCCATCAATGAGCGGGGACAGGGGTTTTATGGCTACACCTTC. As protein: CAINERGQGFYGYTF.

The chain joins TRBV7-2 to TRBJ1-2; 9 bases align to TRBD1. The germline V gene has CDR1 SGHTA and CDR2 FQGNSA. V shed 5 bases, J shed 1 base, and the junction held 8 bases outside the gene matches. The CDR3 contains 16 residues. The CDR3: CASSPRDRAFNYGYTF. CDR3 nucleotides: TGTGCCAGCAGCCCCCGGGACAGGGCGTTTAACTATGGCTACACCTTC.

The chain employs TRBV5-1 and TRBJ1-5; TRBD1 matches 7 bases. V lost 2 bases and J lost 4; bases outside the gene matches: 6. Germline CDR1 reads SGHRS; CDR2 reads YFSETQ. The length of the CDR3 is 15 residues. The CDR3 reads CASSFEGAGNQPQHF. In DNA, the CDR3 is TGCGCCAGCAGCTTCGAGGGGGCAGGGAATCAGCCCCAGCATTTT. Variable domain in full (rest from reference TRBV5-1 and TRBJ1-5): KAGVTQTPRYLIKTRGQQVTLSCSPISGHRSVSWYQQTPGQGLQFLFEYFSETQRNKGNFPGRFSGRQFSNSRSEMNVSTLELGDSALYLCASSFEGAGNQPQHFGDGTRLSIL.

For the CDR3, the DNA is TGCGCCAGCAATCCCCTAGGGGGAGATGAGGGGGAGCTGTTTTTT. Encoded protein: CASNPLGGDEGELFF. V and J are TRBV4-1 and TRBJ2-2, with D tentatively TRBD1 (6 bases). The V gene lost 7 bases and the J gene lost 8 bases, with 20 bases spanning the gap. The CDR3 contains 15 residues. Germline CDR1 and CDR2: MGHRA and YSYEKL.

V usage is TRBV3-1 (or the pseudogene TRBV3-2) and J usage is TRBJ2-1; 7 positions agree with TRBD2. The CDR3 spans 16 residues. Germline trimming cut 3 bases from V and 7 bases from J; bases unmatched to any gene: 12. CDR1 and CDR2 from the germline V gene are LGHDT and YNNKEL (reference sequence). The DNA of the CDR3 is TGTGCCAGCAGCCAGTTACCGGGATCCGGGGGGAATGAGCAGTTCTTC. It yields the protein CASSQLPGSGGNEQFF.

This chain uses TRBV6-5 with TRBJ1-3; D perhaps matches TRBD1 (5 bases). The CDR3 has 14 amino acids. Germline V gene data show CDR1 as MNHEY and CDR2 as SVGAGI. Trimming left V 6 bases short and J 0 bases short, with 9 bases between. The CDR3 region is CASSRQSSGNTIYF. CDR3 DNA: TGTGCCAGCAGCAGACAGAGCTCTGGAAACACCATATATTTT.

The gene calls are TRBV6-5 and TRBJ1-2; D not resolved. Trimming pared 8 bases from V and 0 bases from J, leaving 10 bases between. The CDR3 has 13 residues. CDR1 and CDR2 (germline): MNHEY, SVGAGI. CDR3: CASALQSNYGYTF. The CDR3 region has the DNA TGTGCCAGCGCCCTACAGTCTAACTATGGCTACACCTTC.

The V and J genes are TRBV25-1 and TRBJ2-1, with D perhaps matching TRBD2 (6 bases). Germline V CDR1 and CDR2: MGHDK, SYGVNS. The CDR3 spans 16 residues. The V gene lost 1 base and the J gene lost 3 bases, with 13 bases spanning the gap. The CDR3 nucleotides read TGTGCCAGCAGTGAATGGGCGGGGAGAGGCTACAATGAGCAGTTCTTC. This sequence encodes CASSEWAGRGYNEQFF. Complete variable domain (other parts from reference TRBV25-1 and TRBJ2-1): EADIYQTPRYLVIGTGKKITLECSQTMGHDKMYWYQQDPGMELHLIHYSYGVNSTEKGDLSSESTVSRIRTEHFPLTLESARPSHTSQYLCASSEWAGRGYNEQFFGPGTRLTVL.

The CDR3, as DNA: TGTGCCAGCAAGGGGGCCGGTTGGAACACTGAAGCTTTCTTT. Protein product: CASKGAGWNTEAFF. This rearrangement joins TRBV2 to TRBJ1-1; 7 nucleotides match TRBD1. The germline CDR1 and CDR2 sequences are SNHLY and FYNNEI. CDR3 length: 14 amino acids. The V gene end was trimmed by 7 bases and the J gene end by 1 base; junction bases not matched to a gene: 6.